This record covers a single TCR beta chain. This clonotype was seen only a few times. Base quality data are lacking; no much larger clone is found one base away. The entry originates in a study of T cells after yellow fever vaccination (dated by TCRdb to 2018 to 2020). In terms of the full investigation: Staining for CD3, CD45RA, CCR7 and CD95 was used to sort memory subsets (EM, EMRA, CM and Tscm) on a BD FACS Aria III. Libraries from fractions with low cell numbers were prepared with the SMART-Seq v4 Ultra Low Input RNA kit. Bulk TCR alpha and beta repertoires were sequenced longitudinally to track T-cell clones before and after primary and booster YFV17D yellow fever vaccination. Two healthy male donors made up the cohort, one aged 18 to 29 years and the other aged 30 to 40 years. Blood was collected at multiple timepoints before and after primary and secondary immunization, and bulk PBMC replicates and cell subsets were isolated. Memory subsets were sorted on days 0, 15 and 45 and at 18 months following primary vaccination, and on days 0, 15 and 45 following the 30-year booster. What the work shows at the level of the full study, not this receptor alone: The study included only two donors, which limits how far the findings can be generalized. In the sorted memory subsets on day 0, nearly all vaccine-responding clonotypes were below the level of detection. Computational filtering was required because FACS-sorted repertoires could contain abundant contaminating clonotypes from the bulk population. After the booster, most of the clones that had expanded following primary vaccination were detected again (96% of CD4 and roughly nine tenths of CD8), which suggests that memory was broadly maintained. The secondary T-cell response was found to be weaker but faster than the primary response, with a peak reached on day 5 rather than on day 15. A small fraction of clonotypes appeared in both the CD4 and CD8 compartments, likely as a result of convergent recombination.

TCR cDNA was synthesized by 5'RACE template switching, which introduced a universal primer site and unique molecular identifiers. Priming of cDNA synthesis was performed from both the TCR alpha and TCR beta constant segments. Libraries were amplified in two PCR steps, with sample barcodes and sequencing adapters added in the second step. Sequencing of libraries was performed on Illumina HiSeq 2500 (2x100 bp) or NovaSeq (2x150 bp). The original methods were these. MIGEC was used to demultiplex reads and collapse the reads into UMI consensus sequences, and MiXCR was used for V(D)J alignment. Vaccine-responding clonotypes were identified with edgeR using replicate PBMC samples, with FDR below 0.01 and a log2 fold change above 5 up to day 15 being required. Each bulk clonotype was labeled CD4 or CD8 based on which sequenced repertoire, CD4 or CD8, contained the clonotype at higher abundance. To estimate the distribution of each clone across memory phenotypes, clonotype frequencies in memory subsets were weighted by FACS-sorted cell numbers. TCRdb itself trimmed the public reads at Q25 with fastp, ran MiXCR and retained productive beta chains. Rows matching on CDR3 protein sequence are summarized as one entry with the most common DNA and genes. Here the V and J calls rest on TCRdb's processing, not on the authors' analysis. This sample gives about 46,000 distinct CDR3 sequences in total; 5.5% to 8% of them show up just once. Roughly a tenth of the sample lies in the top ten.

CDR1 and CDR2 are read off the germline V gene (reference sequence) as DFQATT and SNEGSKA. From the cysteine through the phenylalanine, the CDR3 covers 15 amino acids. CDR3 DNA only is kept here, 45 bases in frame from base 1. V is cut by 3 bases and J by 1 base, and the space between the germline ends is 14 bases. The treatment or condition tag for this specimen amounts to: live attenuated yellow fever vaccine strain. A standard Ficoll-Paque protocol was used to isolate PBMCs from peripheral blood. The RNeasy Micro Kit was used to extract RNA from sorted memory subsets. This clonotype was sampled from a man aged 30 to 39 who received the YFV17D yellow fever vaccine. Sequenced here: PBMCs, either bulk or a sorted T-cell subset (CD4+, CD8+, memory, or dextramer-sorted; not recorded which), sampled 45 days after the yellow fever booster vaccination. The chain was built from TRBV20-1 and TRBJ2-3; a tentative D match to TRBD2 spans 6 bases. The sequenced DNA is TGCAGTGCTAGGAACCCGGGACTCCGCACAGATACGCAGTATTTT. Its product reads: CSARNPGLRTDTQYF.